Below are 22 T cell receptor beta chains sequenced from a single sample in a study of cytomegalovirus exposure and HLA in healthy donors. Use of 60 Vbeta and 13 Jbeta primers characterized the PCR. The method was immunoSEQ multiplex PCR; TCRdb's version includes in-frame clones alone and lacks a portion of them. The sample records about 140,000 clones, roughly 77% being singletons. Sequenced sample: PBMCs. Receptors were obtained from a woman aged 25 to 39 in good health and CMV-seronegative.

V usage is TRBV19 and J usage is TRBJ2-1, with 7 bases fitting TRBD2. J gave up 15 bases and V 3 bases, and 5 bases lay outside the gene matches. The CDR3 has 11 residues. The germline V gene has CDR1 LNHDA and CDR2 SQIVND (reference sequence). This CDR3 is CASSIVGTTFF. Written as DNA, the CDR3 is TGTGCCAGTAGTATTGTTGGGACTACGTTCTTC.

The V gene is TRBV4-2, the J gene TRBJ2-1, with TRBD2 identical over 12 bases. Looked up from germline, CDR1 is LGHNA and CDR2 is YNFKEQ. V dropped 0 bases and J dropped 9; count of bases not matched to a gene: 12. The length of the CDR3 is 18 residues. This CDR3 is CASSQDVGLAGGPGEQFF. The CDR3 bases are TGTGCCAGCAGCCAAGACGTGGGGCTAGCGGGAGGGCCCGGTGAGCAGTTCTTC.

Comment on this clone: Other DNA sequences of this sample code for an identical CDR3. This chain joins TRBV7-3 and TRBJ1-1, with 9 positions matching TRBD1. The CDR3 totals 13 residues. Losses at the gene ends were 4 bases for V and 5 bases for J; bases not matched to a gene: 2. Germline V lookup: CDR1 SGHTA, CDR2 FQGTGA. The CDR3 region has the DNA TGTGCCAGCAGCTCGGACAGGGGTACTGAAGCTTTCTTT. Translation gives CASSSDRGTEAFF.

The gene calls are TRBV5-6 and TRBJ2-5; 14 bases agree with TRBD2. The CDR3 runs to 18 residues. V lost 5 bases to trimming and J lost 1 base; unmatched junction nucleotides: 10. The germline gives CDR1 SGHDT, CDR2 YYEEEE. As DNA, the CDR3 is TGTGCCAGCAGTCCGGGACTAGCGGGGGCCCCACTCCAAGAGACCCAGTACTTC. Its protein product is CASSPGLAGAPLQETQYF.

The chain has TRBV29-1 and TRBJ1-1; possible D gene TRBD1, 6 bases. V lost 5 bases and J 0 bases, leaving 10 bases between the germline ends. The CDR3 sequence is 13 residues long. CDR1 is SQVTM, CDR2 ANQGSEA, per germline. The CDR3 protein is CSVTGQVNTEAFF. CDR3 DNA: TGCAGCGTTACGGGACAAGTGAACACTGAAGCTTTCTTT.

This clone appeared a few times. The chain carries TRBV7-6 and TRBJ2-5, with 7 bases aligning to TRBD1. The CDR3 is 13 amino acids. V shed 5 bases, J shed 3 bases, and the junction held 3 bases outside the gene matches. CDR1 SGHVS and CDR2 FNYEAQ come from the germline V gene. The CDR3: CASSRGQKETQYF. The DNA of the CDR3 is TGTGCCAGCAGCCGGGGACAGAAAGAGACCCAGTACTTC.

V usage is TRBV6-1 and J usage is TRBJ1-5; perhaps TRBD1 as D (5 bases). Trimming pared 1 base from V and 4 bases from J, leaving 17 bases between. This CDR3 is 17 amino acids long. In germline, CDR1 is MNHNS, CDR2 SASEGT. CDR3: CASSEGREGLWNQPQHF. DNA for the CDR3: TGTGCCAGCAGTGAAGGGCGGGAGGGGCTTTGGAATCAGCCCCAGCATTTT.

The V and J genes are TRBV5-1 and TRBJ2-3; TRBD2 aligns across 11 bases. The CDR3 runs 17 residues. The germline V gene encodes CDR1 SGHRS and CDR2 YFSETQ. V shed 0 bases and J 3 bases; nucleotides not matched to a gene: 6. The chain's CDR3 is CASSLAQTSGTTDTQYF. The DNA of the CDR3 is TGCGCCAGCAGCTTGGCCCAGACTAGCGGGACAACAGATACGCAGTATTTT.

Here the CDR3 DNA reads TGTGCCAGCAGACCCGGGACAGGGGGGCGAGGCTACACCTTC. Translated, it gives CASRPGTGGRGYTF. This chain uses TRBV7-8 with TRBJ1-2, with 11 bases identical to TRBD1. Germline V gene data show CDR1 as SGHVS and CDR2 as FQNEAQ. This CDR3 is 14 amino acids long. Trimming at V came to 6 bases and at J to 8 bases, leaving 8 bases not matched to a gene. Supplemented by reference TRBV7-8 and TRBJ1-2, the full variable domain reads GAGVSQSPRYKVAKRGQDVALRCDPISGHVSLFWYQQALGQGPEFLTYFQNEAQLDKSGLPSDRFFAERPEGSVSTLKIQRTQQEDSAVYLCASRPGTGGRGYTFGSGTRLTVV.

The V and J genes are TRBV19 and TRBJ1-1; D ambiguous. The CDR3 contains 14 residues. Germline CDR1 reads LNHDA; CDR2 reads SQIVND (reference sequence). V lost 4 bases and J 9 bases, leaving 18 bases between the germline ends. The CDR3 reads CASSNPSVNGKAFF. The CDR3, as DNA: TGTGCCAGTAGTAACCCCAGCGTGAACGGGAAAGCTTTCTTT.

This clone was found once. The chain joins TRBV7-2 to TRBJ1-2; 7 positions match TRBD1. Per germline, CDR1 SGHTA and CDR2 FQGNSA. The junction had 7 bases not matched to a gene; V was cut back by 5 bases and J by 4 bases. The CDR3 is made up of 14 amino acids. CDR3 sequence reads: CASSPRQGGYGYTF. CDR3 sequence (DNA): TGTGCCAGCAGCCCGCGACAGGGAGGCTATGGCTACACCTTC.

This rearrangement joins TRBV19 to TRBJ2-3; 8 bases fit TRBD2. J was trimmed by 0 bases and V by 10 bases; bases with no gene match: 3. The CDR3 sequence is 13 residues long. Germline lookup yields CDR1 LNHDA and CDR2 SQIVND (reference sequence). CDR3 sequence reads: CATGLASTDTQYF. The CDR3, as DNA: TGTGCCACTGGACTAGCTAGCACAGATACGCAGTATTTT.

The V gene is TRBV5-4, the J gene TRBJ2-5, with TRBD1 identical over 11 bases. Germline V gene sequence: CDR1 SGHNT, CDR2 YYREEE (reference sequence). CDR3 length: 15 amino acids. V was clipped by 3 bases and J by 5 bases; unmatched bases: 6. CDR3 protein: CASSWTGGGGETQYF. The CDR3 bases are TGTGCCAGCAGCTGGACAGGGGGCGGAGGGGAGACCCAGTACTTC.

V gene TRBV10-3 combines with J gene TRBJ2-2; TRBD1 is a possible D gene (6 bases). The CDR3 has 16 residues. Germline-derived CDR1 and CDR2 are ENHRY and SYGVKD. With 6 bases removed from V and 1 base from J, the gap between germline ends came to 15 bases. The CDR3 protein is CAISQYRVLNTGELFF. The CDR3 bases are TGTGCCATCAGCCAATACAGGGTGCTGAACACCGGGGAGCTGTTTTTT.

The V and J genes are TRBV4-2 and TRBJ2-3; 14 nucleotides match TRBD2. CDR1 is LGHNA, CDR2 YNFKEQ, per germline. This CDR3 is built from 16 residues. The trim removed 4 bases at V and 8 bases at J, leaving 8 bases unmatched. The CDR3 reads CASSLGTSGRGGTQYF. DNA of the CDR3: TGTGCCAGCAGCCTCGGGACTAGCGGGAGAGGGGGTACGCAGTATTTT.

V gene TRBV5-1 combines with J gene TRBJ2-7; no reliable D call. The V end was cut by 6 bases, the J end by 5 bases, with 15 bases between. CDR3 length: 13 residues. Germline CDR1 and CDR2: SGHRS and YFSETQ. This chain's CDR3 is CASTPGSSDEQYF. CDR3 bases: TGCGCCAGCACGCCCGGTAGTTCGGACGAGCAGTACTTC.

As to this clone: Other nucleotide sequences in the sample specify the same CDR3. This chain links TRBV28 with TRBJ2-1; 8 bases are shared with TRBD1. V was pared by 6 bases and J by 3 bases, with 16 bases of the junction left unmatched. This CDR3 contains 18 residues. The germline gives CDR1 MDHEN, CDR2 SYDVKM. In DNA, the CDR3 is TGTGCCAGCAGCCCCGGGACAGGACTCGTCGGGAGCTACAATGAGCAGTTCTTC. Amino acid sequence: CASSPGTGLVGSYNEQFF.

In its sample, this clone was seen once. The DNA of the CDR3 is TGTGCCAGCAGCCCGGGACAGGGGGCGCGCGATGAGCAGTTCTTC. Its translation: CASSPGQGARDEQFF. This chain uses TRBV5-8 with TRBJ2-1; TRBD1 matches at 12 bases. Germline lookup yields CDR1 SGHTS and CDR2 YDEGEE. This CDR3 is 15 amino acids long. The V segment lost 4 bases and the J segment 8 bases; nucleotides outside the gene matches: 7.

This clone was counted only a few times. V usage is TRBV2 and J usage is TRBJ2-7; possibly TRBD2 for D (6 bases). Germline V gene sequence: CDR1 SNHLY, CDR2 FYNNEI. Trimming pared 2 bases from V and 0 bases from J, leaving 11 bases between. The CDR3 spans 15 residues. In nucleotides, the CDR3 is TGTGCCAGCAGTGAAACAGCGGGCTACTCCTACGAGCAGTACGTC. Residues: CASSETAGYSYEQYV.

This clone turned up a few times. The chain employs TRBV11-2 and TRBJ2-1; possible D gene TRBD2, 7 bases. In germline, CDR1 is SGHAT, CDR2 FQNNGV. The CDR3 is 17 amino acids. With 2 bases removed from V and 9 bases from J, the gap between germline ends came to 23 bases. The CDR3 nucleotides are TGTGCCAGCAGCTTATCGAGGGTGGGGGGGCCTCGGAGTGAGCAGTTCTTC. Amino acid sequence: CASSLSRVGGPRSEQFF.

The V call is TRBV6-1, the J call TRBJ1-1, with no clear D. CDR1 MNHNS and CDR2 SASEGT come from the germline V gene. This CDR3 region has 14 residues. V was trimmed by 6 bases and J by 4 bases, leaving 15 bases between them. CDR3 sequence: CASRDLERITEAFF. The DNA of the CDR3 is TGTGCCAGCAGGGACCTCGAGCGGATCACTGAAGCTTTCTTT.

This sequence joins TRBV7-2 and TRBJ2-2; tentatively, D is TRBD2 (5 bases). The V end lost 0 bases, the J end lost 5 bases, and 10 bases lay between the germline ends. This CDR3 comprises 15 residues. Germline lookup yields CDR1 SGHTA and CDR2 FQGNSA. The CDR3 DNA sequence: TGTGCCAGCAGCTTAGCGTTCGGGGTGACCGGGGAGCTGTTTTTT. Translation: CASSLAFGVTGELFF.